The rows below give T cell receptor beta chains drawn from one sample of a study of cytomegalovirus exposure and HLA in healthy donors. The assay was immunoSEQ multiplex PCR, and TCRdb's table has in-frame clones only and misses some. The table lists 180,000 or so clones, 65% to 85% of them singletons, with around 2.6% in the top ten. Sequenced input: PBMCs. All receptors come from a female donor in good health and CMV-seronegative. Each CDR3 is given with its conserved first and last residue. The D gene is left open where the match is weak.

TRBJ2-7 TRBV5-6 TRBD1 TGTGCCAGCAGCCTCGTGGACAGGGCCAGGGACGAGCAGTACTTC CASSLVDRARDEQYF
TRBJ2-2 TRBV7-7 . TGTGCTAGCAGCTTAGGGCAGTCTGTGGGGGAGCTGTTTTTT CASSLGQSVGELFF
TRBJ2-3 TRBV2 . TGTGCCAGCAGCTCAGTAACCACAGATACGCAGTATTTT CASSSVTTDTQYF
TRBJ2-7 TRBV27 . TGTGCCAGCAGTTTGGCTCACGGGAGCACCTACGAGCAGTACTTC CASSLAHGSTYEQYF
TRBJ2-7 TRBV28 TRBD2 TGTGCCAGCAGTCCTAGCGGGAGTTACGAGCAGTACTTC CASSPSGSYEQYF
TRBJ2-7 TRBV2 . TGTGCCAGCCGGAGGGACGGTCCCTACGAGCAGTACTTC CASRRDGPYEQYF
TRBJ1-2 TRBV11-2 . TGTGCCAGCAGCTTAGAGGGAGGGTATGGCTACACCTTC CASSLEGGYGYTF
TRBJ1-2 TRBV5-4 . TGTGCCAGCAGCTTGGCGGGTGGTAACAATGGCTACACCTTC CASSLAGGNNGYTF
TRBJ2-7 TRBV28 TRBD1 TGTGCCAGCAGTTTCGAGACAGGGGCCGGTCGCGAGCAGTACTTC CASSFETGAGREQYF
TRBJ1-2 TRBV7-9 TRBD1 TGTTCCAGCAGCTTTATGCCGGGACAGGGGAACTATGGCTACACCTTC CSSSFMPGQGNYGYTF
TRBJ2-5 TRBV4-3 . TGCGCCAGCAGCCAAGCGGCGGGGTCACAAGAGACCCAGTACTTC CASSQAAGSQETQYF
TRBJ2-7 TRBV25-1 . TGTGCCAGGGCCCTACAGGGCGGAGACTACGAGCAGTACTTC CARALQGGDYEQYF
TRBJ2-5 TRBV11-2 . TGTGCCAGCAGCCCTCTAACCGGAGCGCAGGAGACCCAGTACTTC CASSPLTGAQETQYF
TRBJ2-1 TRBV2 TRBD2 TGTGCCAGCAGCTACACCCCCGGACTAGGAGAGTTCTTC CASSYTPGLGEFF
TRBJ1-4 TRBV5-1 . TGCGCCAGCAGCTTGAGCGAGGCGTCGGGTGAAAAACTGTTTTTT CASSLSEASGEKLFF
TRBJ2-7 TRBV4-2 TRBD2 TGTGCCAGCAGCCAAGTGGAAGGGACTAGCGGGATAGAGCAGTACTTC CASSQVEGTSGIEQYF
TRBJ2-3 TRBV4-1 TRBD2 TGCGCCAGCAGCCAAGATCCGCAAGGGCGGGAGGATACGCAGTATTTT CASSQDPQGREDTQYF
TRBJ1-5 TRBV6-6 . TGTGCCAGCAGTTACTCGACAGGCAATCAGCCCCAGCATTTT CASSYSTGNQPQHF
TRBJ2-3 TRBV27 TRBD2 TGTGCCAGCAGTTTCTACGGGACTAGCGGGGCAGATACGCAGTATTTT CASSFYGTSGADTQYF
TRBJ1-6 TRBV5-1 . TGCGCCAGCAGCTTGTGGGACTACCATAATTCACCCCTCCACTTT CASSLWDYHNSPLHF
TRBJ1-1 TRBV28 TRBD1 TGTGCCAGCAGCCAAACCGGGACAGTGAACACTGAAGCTTTCTTT CASSQTGTVNTEAFF
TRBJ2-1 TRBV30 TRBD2 TGTGCCGGGGGGACTAGCGGGGCGGATGAGCAGTTCTTC CAGGTSGADEQFF
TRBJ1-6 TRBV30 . TGTGCCTGGACCTGGAGGGGATCTTTCCCCCTCCACTTT CAWTWRGSFPLHF
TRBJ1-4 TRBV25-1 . TGTGCCAGCAGTGAATACGAGTCTTCCGAAAAACTGTTTTTT CASSEYESSEKLFF
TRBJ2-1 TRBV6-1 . TGTGCCAGCAGTGAACTTCTCCGTGACAATGAGCAGTTCTTC CASSELLRDNEQFF